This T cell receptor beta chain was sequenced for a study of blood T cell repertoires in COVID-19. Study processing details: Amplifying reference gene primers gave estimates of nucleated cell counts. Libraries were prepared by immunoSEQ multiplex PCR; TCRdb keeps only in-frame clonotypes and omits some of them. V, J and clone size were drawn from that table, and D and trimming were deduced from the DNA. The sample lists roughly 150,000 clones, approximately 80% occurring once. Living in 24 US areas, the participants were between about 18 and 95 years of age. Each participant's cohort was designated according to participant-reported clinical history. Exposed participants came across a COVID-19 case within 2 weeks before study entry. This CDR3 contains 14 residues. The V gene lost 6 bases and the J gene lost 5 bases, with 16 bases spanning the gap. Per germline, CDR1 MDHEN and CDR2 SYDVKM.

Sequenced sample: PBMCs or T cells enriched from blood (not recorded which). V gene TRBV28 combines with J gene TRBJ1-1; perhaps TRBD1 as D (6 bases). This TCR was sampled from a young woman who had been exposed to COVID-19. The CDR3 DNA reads TGTGCCAGCAGGGAAACAGGGTCGGGAACTGAAGCTTTCTTT. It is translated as CASRETGSGTEAFF.